This record concerns one T cell receptor (beta chain) sequence. As yet, its antigen is unknown. A much larger clone lies a single base off, so this may be a read error. This sample was included in a study of CD8+CD57+ T cells in acquired aplastic anemia. Study background: On average, sorted CD4+ and CD8+ cells gave 3 to 4 ug of DNA. CD4+ cell libraries from healthy donors averaged approximately 9.9 million reads. The study's findings and limits: Patients and controls shared twenty-nine CD8+ CDR3 sequences.

This CDR3 spans 16 amino acids. The junction had 13 bases not matched to a gene; V was cut back by 5 bases and J by 6 bases. The germline V gene encodes CDR1 SNHLY and CDR2 FYNNEI. Using genomic DNA as the template, TCR beta VDJ and CDR3 profiling was carried out. TCRdb reprocessed the reads with MiXCR, giving one entry per CDR3 protein. The sample lists 150,000 to 200,000 distinct CDR3 sequences; about 60% were seen once. This clonotype originated in a human donor in good health. This chain links TRBV2 with TRBJ2-7, with 10 bases aligning to TRBD2. Source material: sorted CD4+, CD8+, or CD8+CD57+ T cells (not recorded which) from PBMCs. The DNA for the CDR3 is TGTGCCAGCAGTCCGACTGAAGCTAGCGGGAGTGGCGAGCAGTACTTC. Encoded protein: CASSPTEASGSGEQYF.